This T cell receptor beta chain was sequenced during a study of response to subunit inactivated influenza vaccine. There are 15 residues in the CDR3. Germline CDR1 is SEHNR and CDR2 is FQNEAQ (reference sequence). The V gene end was trimmed by 2 bases and the J gene end by 5 bases; junction bases not matched to a gene: 7. A single record per CDR3 protein comes from TCRdb applying MiXCR to the RT-PCR reads. The sample carries about 650,000 distinct CDR3 sequences, around 13% recorded once. The genes are TRBV7-9 and TRBJ1-1, with 8 positions matching TRBD1. The sequences come from PBMCs from blood, collected 14 to 15 days before vaccination. The clonotype originates from a middle-aged man who received an inactivated influenza vaccine. The chain's CDR3 is CASSLRSGGETEAFF. The CDR3 nucleotides read TGTGCCAGCAGCTTACGGTCAGGGGGCGAGACTGAAGCTTTCTTT.